Each of the 6 T cell receptor beta chains below was sequenced from the same sample in a study of blood T cells in healthy people across ages (dated by TCRdb to 2015 to 2017). Libraries were made using 5' RACE. The sequencer listed for this sample is Illumina HiSeq 2500. A second PCR of roughly 7 to 11 cycles was run with a J-beta primer mix and a sample-barcoded 5' primer. The raw public data were reprocessed by TCRdb itself: fastp quality trimming at Q25, MiXCR clonotype calling, in-frame beta chains only. Merged by CDR3 protein, the rows form single entries marked with the most common genes and DNA. The sample data list about 640,000 distinct CDR3 sequences, and approximately 50% of these were observed just once. The ten most abundant clones make up 30% to 40% of the sample. The source material was blood. The receptors originated from a man aged 60-69 years in good health.

V and J are TRBV7-9 and TRBJ2-5, with 10 bases fitting TRBD2. After removal of 4 bases from V and 3 bases from J, the junction contained 5 bases not matched to a gene. The V gene's germline CDR1 is SEHNR and CDR2 FQNEAQ (reference sequence). The CDR3 extends over 15 amino acids. The CDR3 here is CASSWSSGGEETQYF. CDR3 in DNA: TGTGCCAGCAGCTGGTCTAGCGGGGGCGAAGAGACCCAGTACTTC.

The chain couples TRBV7-2 to TRBJ1-4; D perhaps matches TRBD1 (5 bases). Germline loops: CDR1 SGHTA, CDR2 FQGNSA. V shed 7 bases and J shed 1 base, with 13 bases lying between them. The CDR3 is 15 amino acids. DNA of the CDR3: TGTGCCAGCACCCAGTCGAGGGGAACTAATGAAAAACTGTTTTTT. Protein: CASTQSRGTNEKLFF.

The table lists this clonotype with a few counts. The genes are TRBV21-1 and TRBJ2-2; TRBD1 was called by the table and not checked on the DNA. TRBV21-1 is a pseudogene locus. This CDR3 contains 16 residues. CDR3 DNA sequence: TGTGCCAGCAACAAGGACAGAAAAACGAACACCGGGGAGCTGTTTTTT. It encodes CASNKDRKTNTGELFF.

Details on this clonotype: At one of its ends the junction is not consistent with the germline gene, which may arise from a read error. CDR3 loop: CTSSFRGAGDTQYF. The CDR3 coding sequence is TGTACCAGTAGTTTCAGAGGGGCCGGAGATACGCAGTATTTT. The chain carries TRBV12-3 or TRBV12-4 and TRBJ2-3; TRBD1 or TRBD2 may be the D gene (5 bases each). The CDR3 covers 14 residues.

The chain employs TRBV20-1 and TRBJ2-5; TRBD1 matches 8 bases. The J call may not be correct, given that the DNA end is closer to TRBJ2-7. Germline V gene sequence: CDR1 DFQATT, CDR2 SNEGSKA (reference sequence). This CDR3 has 17 amino acids. CDR3 loop: CSASEAGGVSLLYEQYF. DNA of the CDR3: TGCAGTGCTAGTGAGGCAGGGGGCGTATCCCTTCTCTACGAGCAGTACTTC.

The chain joins TRBV20-1 to TRBJ1-6; D might be TRBD1 (6 bases). The CDR3 contains 13 residues. Per germline, CDR1 DFQATT and CDR2 SNEGSKA (reference sequence). Between the trimmed V and J ends, which lost 0 bases and 10 bases, there was a span of 10 bases. For the CDR3, the DNA is TGCAGTGCTAGAGAAGGGGGAAGGTCACCCCTCCACTTT. It encodes CSAREGGRSPLHF.